This TCR beta chain was observed in a study of T cells in localized non-small cell lung cancer. Study-wide points: Sequencing involved a lone tumor region, leaving heterogeneity possible. Of the top 100 tumor clones, median around 60 were in adjacent lung, more than 25 among its top 100.

As concerns this clone: The antigen is undetermined.

Trimming shortened V by 0 bases and J by 1 base, and 9 bases separated the two germline ends. The CDR3 runs to 15 residues. Germline loops: CDR1 SEHNR, CDR2 FQNEAQ (reference sequence). This table comes from immunoSEQ multiplex PCR, and its TCRdb copy is limited to in-frame clones, with some not included. The profile covers around 78,000 clones, with around 90% appearing a single time and 20% to 25% taken by the ten largest. The source was peripheral blood, collected before any cancer treatment. This clonotype was sampled from a woman aged 35-70 years with stage I squamous cell lung carcinoma. This chain joins TRBV7-9 and TRBJ1-1; D gene unclear. CDR3 bases: TGTGCCAGCAGCTTAGCGGTGATTGGGAACACTGAAGCTTTCTTT. Protein sequence: CASSLAVIGNTEAFF. The full variable domain, its missing parts supplied by reference TRBV7-9 and TRBJ1-1, is DTGVSQNPRHKITKRGQNVTFRCDPISEHNRLYWYRQTLGQGPEFLTYFQNEAQLEKSRLLSDRFSAERPKGSFSTLEIQRTEQGDSAMYLCASSLAVIGNTEAFFGQGTRLTVV.